This T cell receptor (beta chain) was recovered during a study of blood T cell repertoires in COVID-19. Study-level information: Sources were T cells, B-cell-depleted T cells, or PBMCs; the material itself was cDNA or gDNA.

Original processing notes: Reference gene primer amplification gave estimated nucleated cell counts. Sequenced by immunoSEQ multiplex PCR; TCRdb stores in-frame clones only, minus some. Clone size and the V and J calls come from that table; the DNA yielded D and trimming. The data contain about 320,000 clones, roughly 90% of them singletons. Within the 2 weeks before study entry, each person in the exposed group met a COVID-19 case. Source material: PBMCs or T cells enriched from blood (not recorded which). The receptor was isolated from a woman between 25 and 40 years old who had been exposed to COVID-19.

The CDR3, as DNA: TGTGCCAGCAGCCCGGGACTAGCGGGTTTCTCCTACGAGCAGTACTTC. Protein product: CASSPGLAGFSYEQYF. The rearrangement uses TRBV3-1 (or the pseudogene TRBV3-2) and TRBJ2-7; TRBD2 agrees at 12 bases. This CDR3 comprises 16 residues. The junction had 4 bases not matched to a gene; V was cut back by 4 bases and J by 0 bases. Germline CDR1 and CDR2: LGHDT and YNNKEL (reference sequence).